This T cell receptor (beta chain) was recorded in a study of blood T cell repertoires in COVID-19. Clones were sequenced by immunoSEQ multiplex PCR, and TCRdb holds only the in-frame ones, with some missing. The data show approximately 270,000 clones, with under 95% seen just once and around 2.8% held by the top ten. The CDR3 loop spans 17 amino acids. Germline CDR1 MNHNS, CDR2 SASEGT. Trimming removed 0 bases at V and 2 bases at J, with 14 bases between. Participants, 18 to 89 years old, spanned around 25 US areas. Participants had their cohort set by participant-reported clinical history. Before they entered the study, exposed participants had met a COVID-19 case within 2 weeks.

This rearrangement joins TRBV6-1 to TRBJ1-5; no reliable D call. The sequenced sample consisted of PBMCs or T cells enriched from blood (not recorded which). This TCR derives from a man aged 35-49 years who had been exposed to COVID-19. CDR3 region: CASSEAPQIMGNQPQHF. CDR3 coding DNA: TGTGCCAGCAGTGAAGCGCCTCAGATTATGGGCAATCAGCCCCAGCATTTT.